This T cell receptor (beta chain) was sequenced in a study of human CD4 T cells and Enterobacteriaceae (dated by TCRdb to the early 2020s). About the full investigation: E. coli, K. pneumoniae, E. aerogenes, S. flexneri, S. sonnei, S. typhimurium and S. aureus served as the stimulating bacteria and were heat-inactivated after culture. Study-wide findings and limitations: Clonotypes shared among Enterobacteriaceae cultures accounted for about 26-55% of unique rearrangements but roughly 66-95% of templates, while sharing with control bacteria was rare. Enterobacteriaceae-reactive repertoires co-clustered together and were polyclonal, yet held fewer clonotypes than S. aureus- or M. tuberculosis-reactive repertoires.

Proliferating activated T cells were FACS-sorted as CFSE-low CD25+ ICOS+ cells after about 6-7 days. Sorted memory CD4+ T cells were CFSE-labeled and cultured at a 2:1 ratio with irradiated autologous monocytes pulsed with antigen. Memory CD4+ T cells, defined as all CD4+ cells other than CD45RA+CCR7+CD95- naive cells, were FACS-sorted on a FACSAria III to a purity of over 98%. Healthy donor blood was obtained from blood donation centers in Switzerland. Total CD4+ T cells and monocytes were enriched by positive selection with CD4 and CD14 magnetic microbeads. Before sorting, CD8+, CD14+, CD16+, CD56+, CD19+ and CD25-bright cells were excluded. Heat inactivation of the bacteria was done at 60 degrees C for 2 to 3 hours, with the bacteria added at 1.5 to 2 particles per monocyte, while M. tuberculosis lysate was used at approximately 2.7 ug/ml. The TCR Vbeta genes were sequenced from CFSE-low memory CD4+ T cells that had proliferated after primary stimulation with Enterobacteriaceae or with control bacteria. Each bacteria-reactive repertoire was analyzed in two to four different donors across two independent experiments. Ficoll-Paque Plus was used to isolate peripheral blood mononuclear cells from donor blood.

The CFSE-low antigen-reactive cultures were sequenced at survey level, which gave a detection sensitivity of one cell in 40,000. The QIAamp DNA Micro Kit was used to extract genomic DNA from cell pellets, and spectrophotometry was used to check the DNA quantity and purity. The immunoSEQ multiplex PCR assay was used to amplify TCR Vbeta CDR3 regions. The amplicons were sequenced on the Illumina HiSeq platform. Retrieved sequences were 87 nucleotides long and contained the CDR3 region. The original methods were these. A clonotype was defined as a unique productive TCR Vbeta nucleotide sequence, quantified by productive template frequency from ImmunoSEQ Analyzer V3.0. Expanded clonotypes were defined by a threshold at the top 5th percentile of each frequency-ranked repertoire. Repertoire overlap was computed as Chao-Jaccard with the R package fossil and visualized by nonmetric multidimensional scaling with the R package MASS. The table was pulled from immuneACCESS by TCRdb, which kept in-frame rearrangements only. Such tables lose some clones; where checked, under half of the loss comes from unresolved V genes, and the rest has no known cause. V, J and clone size are taken as reported in that table, and D and trimming were inferred from the DNA itself. For this sample the table gives 600 to 700 clones, of which about 35% were detected only once. The top ten clonotypes cover about a third of the sample.

This clone was counted a single time. A junction end diverges from the germline sequence, so it may reflect a read error. This receptor was taken from a human donor in good health. Sequenced: bacteria-reactive CD4+ T cells grown in culture. According to the study, the label for this sample's cell subset or site signals: CFSE-low proliferating memory CD4 T cells sorted after in vitro stimulation with a heat-inactivated bacterium or M. tuberculosis lysate.

The CDR3 reads as follows: CASSLGQGSQETQYF. The sequenced DNA is TGTGCCAGCAGTTTAGGACAGGGGTCCCAAGAGACCCAGTACTTC. The chain uses TRBV11-3 and TRBJ2-5; 9 nucleotides in the junction match TRBD1. CDR1 and CDR2 (SGHNT, YENEEA) derive from the germline V gene. From the cysteine up to the phenylalanine, the CDR3 has a length of 15 residues. Kept here is only the CDR3 DNA, which spans 45 bases and is read in frame from base 1.